A selection of T cell receptor gamma chains follows, all from one sample in a study of gammadelta T cells in human blood. TCRdb re-analyzed the RT-PCR reads via CATT. Here the sample spans about 490 gamma-chain clones, 3.5% being singletons. Sequenced material: non-Vgamma9Vdelta2 gamma-delta T cells from fetal blood. These receptors were obtained from a human fetus. Both conserved end residues are part of each CDR3. Fields, in order: clone size, J gene, V gene, CDR3 protein, CDR3 DNA. Clone sizes are shown as once, few or many counts, or a class when the clone is expanded.

size: large; J: TRGJ1/TRGJ2; V: TRGV9; CDR3: CALWEASYYKKLF; DNA: TGTGCCTTGTGGGAGGCTAGTTATTATAAGAAACTCTTT
size: large; J: TRGJP1; V: TRGV9; CDR3: CALWDTTGWFKIF; DNA: TGTGCCTTGTGGGATACCACTGGTTGGTTCAAGATATTT
size: large; J: TRGJP1; V: TRGV10; CDR3: CAAWDFTTGWFKIF; DNA: TGTGCTGCGTGGGATTTTACCACTGGTTGGTTCAAGATATTT
size: large; J: TRGJP2; V: TRGV2; CDR3: CATWDGRRDWIKTF; DNA: TGTGCCACCTGGGACGGGCGGCGTGATTGGATCAAGACGTTT
size: medium-sized; J: TRGJP1; V: TRGV10; CDR3: CAAWDSWFKIF; DNA: TGTGCTGCGTGGGATTCTTGGTTCAAGATATTT
size: large; J: TRGJ1/TRGJ2; V: TRGV10; CDR3: CAAWDPDYKKLF; DNA: TGTGCTGCGTGGGATCCCGATTATAAGAAACTCTTT
size: large; J: TRGJ1/TRGJ2; V: TRGV9; CDR3: CALWEVWYYKKLF; DNA: TGTGCCTTGTGGGAGGTGTGGTATTATAAGAAACTCTTT
size: large; J: TRGJ1/TRGJ2; V: TRGV9; CDR3: CALWEPSKKLF; DNA: TGTGCCTTGTGGGAGCCCTCTAAGAAACTCTTT
size: medium-sized; J: TRGJP; V: TRGV9; CDR3: CALWEQELGKKIKVF; DNA: TGTGCCTTGTGGGAGCAAGAGTTGGGCAAAAAAATCAAGGTATTT
size: large; J: TRGJ1/TRGJ2; V: TRGV2; CDR3: CATWDGPGYYKKLF; DNA: TGTGCCACCTGGGACGGGCCGGGTTATTATAAGAAACTCTTT
size: large; J: TRGJP1; V: TRGV10; CDR3: CTTGWFKIF; DNA: TGTACCACTGGTTGGTTCAAGATATTT
size: large; J: TRGJ1/TRGJ2; V: TRGV8; CDR3: CATWYYKKLF; DNA: TGTGCCACCTGGTATTATAAGAAACTCTTT
size: large; J: TRGJP; V: TRGV9; CDR3: CALWETLQELGKKIKVF; DNA: TGTGCCTTGTGGGAGACCCTGCAAGAGTTGGGCAAAAAAATCAAGGTATTT
size: few; J: TRGJ1/TRGJ2; V: TRGV10; CDR3: CAAWPPRKLF; DNA: TGTGCTGCGTGGCCCCCTCGGAAACTCTTT
size: large; J: TRGJP1; V: TRGV8; CDR3: CATWDSGWFKIF; DNA: TGTGCCACCTGGGATAGCGGTTGGTTCAAGATATTT
size: large; J: TRGJ1/TRGJ2; V: TRGV5; CDR3: CATWEYYKKLF; DNA: TGTGCCACCTGGGAGTATTATAAGAAACTCTTT
size: large; J: TRGJP1; V: TRGV8; CDR3: CATWDNTTGWFKIF; DNA: TGTGCCACCTGGGACAATACCACTGGTTGGTTCAAGATATTT
size: large; J: TRGJ1/TRGJ2; V: TRGV9; CDR3: CALWEVQKKLF; DNA: TGTGCCTTGTGGGAGGTGCAAAAGAAACTCTTT
size: large; J: TRGJ1/TRGJ2; V: TRGV9; CDR3: CALWEINYYKKLF; DNA: TGTGCCTTGTGGGAGATTAATTATTATAAGAAACTCTTT
size: large; J: TRGJP2; V: TRGV2; CDR3: CATWDGPGSDWIKTF; DNA: TGTGCCACCTGGGACGGGCCCGGTAGTGATTGGATCAAGACGTTT
size: medium-sized; J: TRGJP1; V: TRGV9; CDR3: CALWGYTTGWFKIF; DNA: TGTGCCTTGTGGGGATATACCACTGGTTGGTTCAAGATATTT
size: medium-sized; J: TRGJ1/TRGJ2; V: TRGV9; CDR3: CALWEAYKKLF; DNA: TGTGCCTTGTGGGAGGCTTATAAGAAACTCTTT
size: large; J: TRGJ1/TRGJ2; V: TRGV8; CDR3: CATWDLHKKLF; DNA: TGTGCCACCTGGGATTTGCATAAGAAACTCTTT